This T cell receptor (beta chain) was sequenced in a study of T cell repertoires in cytomegalovirus infection (dated by TCRdb to between 2018 and 2021). Study-level background: Recently identified HLA-C-restricted CMV epitopes, whose presentation resists viral immunomodulation, were targeted by peptide stimulations together with well-studied HLA-B-restricted epitopes. Donor HLA type was relevant to the analysis, as public TCR beta signatures indicated carriage of CMV infection together with the matching HLA type.

General findings and caveats noted by the study authors: In both this cohort and an independent cohort of more than 350 donors, the cumulative frequency of public TCR beta family members distinguished carriers of CMV infection plus the relevant HLA type. The ex vivo response was dominated by HLA-C-restricted CMV-specific TCR beta clonotypes, which also provided the single most frequent clonotype in two of eight donors.

A note on this clonotype: Its target antigen remains unknown. The record has no base qualities; no much larger clone is one base away.

Reading the label with the study, this specimen's treatment or condition is: in vitro stimulation with specific CMV peptide epitopes to enrich CMV-specific T cells. Instrument on record: Illumina HiSeq 1500. Through fastp at Q25 and MiXCR, TCRdb rebuilt clones from the public reads, retaining in-frame beta chains. Rows are unified per CDR3 protein, each entry keeping the most common DNA and genes. The sample yields roughly 730,000 distinct CDR3 sequences; roughly a third were counted once. The ten largest make up over 15% of the sample. The CDR3 covers 13 residues, taking in both the cysteine and the phenylalanine. This entry keeps only the CDR3 DNA: 39 bases, framed from base 1. The trim is 4 bases for V and 9 bases for J, with a gap of 17 bases between the germline ends. Looking up the germline V gene yields CDR1 SGHRS and CDR2 YFSETQ.

The sample consisted of cultured PBMCs, taken from culture after CMV antigen stimulation. This TCR was recovered from a human donor in good health (CMV status not recorded). Some clones in this sample may be carry-over from other donors' samples. Recombination linked TRBV5-1 to TRBJ2-7, with the D gene too uncertain to name. The bases are TGCGCCAGCAGCCCACAGAAGAGGTCCGGGCAGTACTTC. This gives the protein CASSPQKRSGQYF.